This TCR beta chain was identified during a study of blood T cell repertoires in COVID-19. Across the study: There were acute and convalescent COVID-19 samples, and they came from the United States, Italy and Spain. PBMCs, B-cell-depleted T cells, or T cells provided the cDNA or gDNA that made up the material.

In the study's own analysis: Reference gene primer amplification yielded estimated nucleated cell counts. The method was immunoSEQ multiplex PCR; TCRdb's version includes in-frame clones alone and lacks a portion of them. The DNA gave D and trimming, while V, J and clone size come from that table. The table lists about 230,000 clones, around four fifths of them singletons. The germline V and J ends were trimmed by 3 bases and 0 bases, with 11 bases remaining between them. The CDR3 has 15 amino acids. Germline lookup yields CDR1 SGHRS and CDR2 YFSETQ. The source of this sequence is a woman in her seventies with active or convalescent COVID-19. This chain links TRBV5-1 with TRBJ2-3; D might be TRBD1 (6 bases). Sequenced input: peripheral blood. This CDR3 is CASSYGQTSTDTQYF. CDR3 sequence (DNA): TGCGCCAGCAGCTATGGACAGACCAGCACAGATACGCAGTATTTT.